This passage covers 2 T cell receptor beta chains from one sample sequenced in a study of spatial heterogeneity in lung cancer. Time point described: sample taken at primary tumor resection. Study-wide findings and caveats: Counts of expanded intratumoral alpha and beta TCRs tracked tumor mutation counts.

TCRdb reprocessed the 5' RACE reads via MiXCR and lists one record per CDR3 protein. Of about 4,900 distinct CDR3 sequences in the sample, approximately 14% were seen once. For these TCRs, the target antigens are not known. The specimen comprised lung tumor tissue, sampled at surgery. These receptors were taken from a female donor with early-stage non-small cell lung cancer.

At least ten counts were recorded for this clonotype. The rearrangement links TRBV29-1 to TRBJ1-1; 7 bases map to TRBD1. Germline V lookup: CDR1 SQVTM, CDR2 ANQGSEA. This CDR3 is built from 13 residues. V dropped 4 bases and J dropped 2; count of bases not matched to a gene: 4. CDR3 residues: CSVVGQINTEAFF. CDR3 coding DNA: TGCAGCGTTGTGGGACAGATTAACACTGAAGCTTTCTTT.

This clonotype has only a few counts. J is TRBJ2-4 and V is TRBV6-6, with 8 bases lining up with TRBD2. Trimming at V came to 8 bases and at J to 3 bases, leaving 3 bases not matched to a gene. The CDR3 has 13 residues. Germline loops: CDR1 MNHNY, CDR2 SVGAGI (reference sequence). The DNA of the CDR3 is TGTGCCAGCGCTGCGGGAGGCAAAAACATTCAGTACTTC. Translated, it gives CASAAGGKNIQYF.